Presented here are 13 T cell receptor beta chains from one specimen sequenced in a study of glioma-infiltrating T cells. Amplification of TCR alpha and beta CDR3 regions from RNA used iRepertoire nested multiplex PCR. From the multiplex PCR reads, TCRdb called clonotypes with MiXCR, one entry per CDR3 protein. This table has 100,000 to 150,000 distinct CDR3 sequences, less than 30% appearing once. What was sequenced was glioma tissue, nonneoplastic brain tissue, or PBMCs (not recorded which). These TCRs come from a human donor with low-grade glioma or glioblastoma, undergoing nonglioma brain surgery, or in good health (not recorded which).

This clonotype has at least ten counts. The chain employs TRBV7-2 and TRBJ2-7, with 8 positions matching TRBD2. This CDR3 has 14 residues. Germline CDR1 reads SGHTA; CDR2 reads FQGNSA. With 3 bases clipped from V and 5 bases from J, the junction kept 6 bases outside the gene matches. The CDR3 spells CASSLQREINEQYF. In DNA form, the CDR3 reads TGTGCCAGCAGCTTGCAGCGGGAGATCAACGAGCAGTACTTC.

This clonotype was observed at least ten times. J is TRBJ2-5 and V is TRBV12-5, with 11 nucleotides matching TRBD2. The junction had 9 bases not matched to a gene; V was cut back by 4 bases and J by 5 bases. Germline values: CDR1 LGHNT, CDR2 FRNRAP. The CDR3 totals 16 residues. CDR3 region: CASGSTSGRIPETQYF. CDR3 coding DNA: TGTGCTAGTGGTTCCACTAGCGGGAGAATTCCGGAGACCCAGTACTTC. Variable domain in full (rest from reference TRBV12-5 and TRBJ2-5): DARVTQTPRHKVTEMGQEVTMRCQPILGHNTVFWYRQTMMQGLELLAYFRNRAPLDDSGMPKDRFSAEMPDATLATLKIQPSEPRDSAVYFCASGSTSGRIPETQYFGPGTRLLVL.

Concerning this clonotype: A much larger clone differs by one base, so this may be a read error. The CDR3 DNA reads TGTGCCAGCAGCACGAAAGGATCCTACGAGCAGTACTTC. Protein: CASSTKGSYEQYF. The chain employs TRBV12-3 or TRBV12-4 and TRBJ2-7; D not certain. With 6 bases removed from V and 1 base from J, the gap between germline ends came to 10 bases. The CDR3 consists of 13 residues.

Many counts were recorded for this clonotype. CDR3 in amino acids: CASSLAFPGTSATYEQYF. The CDR3 DNA reads TGTGCCAGCAGCTTAGCTTTTCCCGGGACTAGCGCTACCTACGAGCAGTACTTC. This chain joins TRBV7-2 and TRBJ2-7; 10 nucleotides match TRBD2. The CDR3 spans 18 residues. V lost 0 bases to trimming and J lost 2 bases; unmatched junction nucleotides: 10. Germline V gene lookup returns CDR1 SGHTA and CDR2 FQGNSA.

This clonotype was detected many times. This chain links TRBV28 with TRBJ2-7; no clear D gene. The CDR3 is 15 amino acids. Germline CDR1 reads MDHEN; CDR2 reads SYDVKM. Trimming pared 7 bases from V and 3 bases from J, leaving 19 bases between. In DNA, the CDR3 is TGTGCCAGCACCCTATCCGGGTCCCACAACTACGAGCAGTACTTC. Protein: CASTLSGSHNYEQYF.

This clonotype has a count of ten or more. The rearrangement uses TRBV4-1 and TRBJ2-4; D not resolved. V was shortened by 0 bases and J by 7 bases, with 13 bases between the two germline ends. The length of the CDR3 is 15 residues. Germline V gene sequence: CDR1 MGHRA, CDR2 YSYEKL. The CDR3 here is CASSQDVSPVNIQYF. The CDR3 region has the DNA TGCGCCAGCAGCCAAGATGTGAGCCCAGTGAACATTCAGTACTTC.

This clonotype was seen repeatedly, ten times or more. The genes are TRBV24-1 and TRBJ2-1; D assignment may be TRBD1 or TRBD2 (5 bases each). Germline V gene data show CDR1 as KGHDR and CDR2 as SFDVKD. CDR3 length: 14 amino acids. The germline V and J ends were trimmed by 4 bases and 6 bases, with 12 bases remaining between them. CDR3 protein: CATSEGESANEQFF. DNA of the CDR3: TGTGCCACCAGTGAGGGGGAGAGCGCCAATGAGCAGTTCTTC.

About this clonotype: A much larger clone is a single base away; this may be a read error. The chain is built from TRBV7-2 and TRBJ1-3, with 8 bases aligning to TRBD1. Trimming removed 4 bases from V and 3 bases from J; junction bases left unmatched: 11. Looked up from germline, CDR1 is SGHTA and CDR2 is FQGNSA. The CDR3 length is 17 residues. As DNA, the CDR3 is TGTGCCAGCAGCTCCAGACAGGGGCCTTACTATGGAAACACCATATATTTT. Residues: CASSSRQGPYYGNTIYF.

DNA of the CDR3: TGTGCCAGCAGCCCCCGGGGGGGCCACGAGCAGTACTTC. It codes for CASSPRGGHEQYF. The rearrangement joins TRBV7-9 to TRBJ2-7; 8 nucleotides align to TRBD2. Germline values: CDR1 SEHNR, CDR2 FQNEAQ (reference sequence). With V trimmed by 5 bases and J by 5 bases, 5 bases remained unmatched. This CDR3 contains 13 residues.

This clonotype was detected a few times. The chain couples TRBV12-3 or TRBV12-4 to TRBJ1-6; no clear D gene. CDR3 length: 13 amino acids. Between the trimmed V and J ends, which lost 6 bases and 10 bases, there was a span of 13 bases. The DNA for the CDR3 is TGTGCCAGCAGATCTCAGGCGGAATCACCCCTCCACTTT. Its protein product is CASRSQAESPLHF.

This clonotype was recorded at least ten times. V gene TRBV6-1 combines with J gene TRBJ2-7; the D gene is possibly TRBD1 (6 bases). V lost 8 bases and J lost 2, with 16 bases in between. The V gene's germline CDR1 is MNHNS and CDR2 SASEGT. This CDR3 spans 14 amino acids. CDR3 in DNA: TGTGCCAGCCGGTATGGGACAATCCCCTACGAGCAGTACTTC. It yields the protein CASRYGTIPYEQYF.

Ten or more counts support this clonotype. The V and J genes are TRBV14 and TRBJ2-1, with TRBD2 identical over 8 bases. V gave up 4 bases and J gave up 7 bases; unmatched junction bases: 12. The CDR3 contains 16 residues. Germline values: CDR1 SGHDN, CDR2 FVKESK. CDR3 coding DNA: TGTGCCAGCAGCCCCTGGAGGACTAGCAGTATAAATGAGCAGTTCTTC. It yields the protein CASSPWRTSSINEQFF.

The rearrangement joins TRBV14 to TRBJ2-1, with D perhaps TRBD1 or TRBD2 (5 bases each). Germline values: CDR1 SGHDN, CDR2 FVKESK. This CDR3 is 16 amino acids long. V was pared by 2 bases and J by 4 bases, with 15 bases between. Here the CDR3 DNA reads TGTGCCAGCAGCCAATTTTCCGGGACCCTTTACAATGAGCAGTTCTTC. Translation gives CASSQFSGTLYNEQFF.